These 26 T cell receptor beta chains share one sample of origin, sequenced in a study of regulatory T cells in long-lasting Graves disease. With iRepertoire HTBI primers and Arm-PCR of CDR3 regions, TCR beta libraries were built. Using its own MiXCR run on the multiplex PCR reads, TCRdb lists one record per CDR3 protein. The profile covers a few hundred thousand distinct CDR3 sequences, with roughly a sixth appearing a single time and just under 30% taken by the ten largest. The time point is: newly diagnosed GD, antithyroid drugs for less than 3 months. Making the TCR library involved RNA that had been extracted from PBMCs. This same sample was also taken into another study, of T cells in Graves' hyperthyroidism and ophthalmopathy.

The sample here was peripheral blood mononuclear cells (PBMCs), taken at new diagnosis, from a patient treated with antithyroid drugs. The receptor source for this set is a man aged 35-49 years with Graves disease.

The rearrangement links TRBV19 to TRBJ2-7; 12 bases are a match to TRBD2. The V and J ends lost 4 bases and 6 bases, in that order; junction bases with no gene match: 7. Germline values: CDR1 LNHDA, CDR2 SQIVND (reference sequence). This CDR3 has 15 residues. The CDR3: CASSRRLAGAIEQYF. The CDR3 nucleotides are TGTGCCAGTAGTAGGCGACTAGCGGGGGCCATCGAGCAGTACTTC.

A few counts support this clonotype. The rearrangement joins TRBV7-9 to TRBJ2-4, with 10 bases matching TRBD1. Trimming removed 5 bases from V and 6 bases from J; junction bases left unmatched: 7. From germline, CDR1 is SEHNR and CDR2 FQNEAQ (reference sequence). The CDR3 runs 15 residues. CDR3 in DNA: TGTGCCAGCAGCCCTACGTGGGACAGGGGAAACATTCAGTACTTC. It codes for CASSPTWDRGNIQYF.

Turning to this clonotype: With a much larger clone just one base away, this may be a read error. The V gene is TRBV6-9, the J gene TRBJ1-1; D ambiguous. V dropped 3 bases and J dropped 1 base, with 18 bases sitting between them. This CDR3 comprises 17 residues. Per the germline V gene, CDR1 is MNHGY and CDR2 is SVAAGI. CDR3 sequence (DNA): TGTGCCAGCAGTTACTCCCCCCTCGTGGCAAGGAACACTGAAGCTTTCTTT. It yields the protein CASSYSPLVARNTEAFF.

At least ten counts were recorded for this clonotype. The chain carries TRBV20-1 and TRBJ2-3; D not certain. The CDR3 loop spans 12 amino acids. Deletions cut 0 bases from V and 3 bases from J, with 4 bases between. Germline CDR1 reads DFQATT; CDR2 reads SNEGSKA (reference sequence). The CDR3 DNA reads as TGCAGTGCTAGAGAGGTGACAGATACGCAGTATTTT. As protein: CSAREVTDTQYF.

This clonotype was counted ten times or more. This chain joins TRBV6-1 and TRBJ2-1, with TRBD2 as a possible D gene (6 bases). The V end was cut by 6 bases, the J end by 5 bases, with 17 bases between. Germline V gene data show CDR1 as MNHNS and CDR2 as SASEGT. This CDR3 is 15 amino acids long. In DNA form, the CDR3 reads TGTGCCAGCAGAGTTCTAGCTGCGGGGAACAATGAGCAGTTCTTC. Translated, it gives CASRVLAAGNNEQFF.

This clonotype appeared a few times. The J gene is TRBJ2-1, the V gene TRBV20-1; 10 positions match TRBD2. The germline V gene encodes CDR1 DFQATT and CDR2 SNEGSKA (reference sequence). The CDR3 has 15 amino acids. V gave up 5 bases and J gave up 6 bases; unmatched junction bases: 10. This CDR3 is CSAEIRTSGSNEQFF. In nucleotides, the CDR3 is TGCAGTGCTGAGATTCGGACTAGCGGCTCCAATGAGCAGTTCTTC.

This clonotype has at least ten counts. The V gene is TRBV6-9, the J gene TRBJ2-7; the D gene is possibly TRBD1 (5 bases). Germline CDR1 and CDR2: MNHGY and SVAAGI. The ends were cut back, 4 bases at V and 5 bases at J, with 12 bases in the middle. The CDR3 sequence is 13 residues long. The CDR3 sequence: CASSFTTDNEQYF. CDR3 sequence (DNA): TGTGCCAGCAGTTTTACGACAGACAACGAGCAGTACTTC.

This clonotype has a count of ten or more. CDR3 nucleotide sequence: TGTGCCAGCAGGTTATCAGGACAGGGGGTACAGCCCCAGCATTTT. This translates into CASRLSGQGVQPQHF. The V gene is TRBV2, the J gene TRBJ1-5; 10 bases align to TRBD1. J lost 7 bases, V lost 6 bases, and 9 bases had no gene match. There are 15 residues in the CDR3. Germline V gene sequence: CDR1 SNHLY, CDR2 FYNNEI. Full variable domain (missing parts from reference TRBV2 and TRBJ1-5): EPEVTQTPSHQVTQMGQEVILRCVPISNHLYFYWYRQILGQKVEFLVSFYNNEISEKSEIFDDQFSVERPDGSNFTLKIRSTKLEDSAMYFCASRLSGQGVQPQHFGDGTRLSIL.

This clonotype occurred a few times. CDR3 in DNA: TGTGCCATCAGTGAGGCAGGGGAAAATTTCAATGAGCAGTTCTTC. It encodes CAISEAGENFNEQFF. The V gene is TRBV10-3, the J gene TRBJ2-1; a possible D gene is TRBD1 (6 bases). Trimming took off 2 bases at V and 6 bases at J, with 14 bases between the two ends. This CDR3 is built from 15 residues. Per germline, CDR1 ENHRY and CDR2 SYGVKD.

The chain joins TRBV6-2 or TRBV6-3 to TRBJ2-7; D not certain. V gave up 5 bases and J gave up 3 bases, with 8 bases separating them. The CDR3 runs 12 residues. Germline CDR1 is MNHEY and CDR2 is SVGEGT. The CDR3 here is CASSELYYEQYF. DNA of the CDR3: TGTGCCAGCAGTGAATTGTACTACGAGCAGTACTTC.

A few counts support this clonotype. This chain connects TRBV7-9 to TRBJ1-3; D is ambiguous. CDR3 length equals 13 residues. Germline V gene data show CDR1 as SEHNR and CDR2 as FQNEAQ (reference sequence). Trimming removed 5 bases from V and 4 bases from J, with 9 bases in between. CDR3: CASSPLGGNTIYF. Here the CDR3 DNA reads TGTGCCAGCAGCCCTTTAGGGGGAAACACCATATATTTT. The whole variable domain, filled in from reference TRBV7-9 and TRBJ1-3, reads DTGVSQNPRHKITKRGQNVTFRCDPISEHNRLYWYRQTLGQGPEFLTYFQNEAQLEKSRLLSDRFSAERPKGSFSTLEIQRTEQGDSAMYLCASSPLGGNTIYFGEGSWLTVV.

This clonotype came up a few times. The rearrangement uses TRBV7-9 and TRBJ1-6; TRBD1 matches at 10 bases. V was pared by 5 bases and J by 7 bases, with 5 bases of the junction left unmatched. CDR1 SEHNR and CDR2 FQNEAQ come from the germline V gene (reference sequence). The length of the CDR3 is 15 residues. The CDR3 nucleotides are TGTGCCAGCAGCGAGATGACAGGGGGCAATTCACCCCTCCACTTT. It codes for CASSEMTGGNSPLHF.

This clonotype was picked up many times. The rearrangement uses TRBV4-1 and TRBJ2-7, with 8 bases that match TRBD1. Germline CDR1 reads MGHRA; CDR2 reads YSYEKL. Trimming removed 0 bases from V and 0 bases from J; junction bases left unmatched: 4. This CDR3 region has 16 residues. The CDR3 sequence is CASSQDRQGASYEQYF. The CDR3 DNA follows: TGCGCCAGCAGCCAAGATCGGCAGGGGGCCTCCTACGAGCAGTACTTC.

For this clonotype: Since a much larger clone is just one base distant, this may be a read error. The gene calls are TRBV6-1 and TRBJ1-4, with no clear D. Germline values: CDR1 MNHNS, CDR2 SASEGT. V lost 4 bases, J lost 5 bases, and 11 bases lay in between. The CDR3 loop spans 14 amino acids. The CDR3 bases are TGTGCCAGCAGTGGCCAGGACGGAAATGAAAAACTGTTTTTT. As protein: CASSGQDGNEKLFF.

This clonotype has just a few counts. Here the CDR3 reads CASSPRGLSGALYEQYF. The CDR3 nucleotides read TGTGCCAGCTCACCGAGAGGGCTGTCAGGGGCGCTCTACGAGCAGTACTTC. This chain uses TRBV18 with TRBJ2-7; tentatively, D is TRBD1 (6 bases). Per germline, CDR1 KGHSH and CDR2 LQKENI. This CDR3 region has 17 residues. The V end was cut by 3 bases, the J end by 3 bases, with 21 bases between.

This clonotype was counted at least ten times. The rearrangement links TRBV24-1 to TRBJ1-1; D is ambiguous. CDR1 is KGHDR and CDR2 is SFDVKD in the germline V gene. Trimming removed 5 bases from V and 0 bases from J, with 6 bases in between. The CDR3 sequence is 13 residues long. The CDR3 region has the DNA TGTGCCACCAGTGCCGGGTTGAACACTGAAGCTTTCTTT. Protein: CATSAGLNTEAFF.

Ten or more counts support this clonotype. This sequence joins TRBV7-2 and TRBJ2-6; D not resolved. CDR1 is SGHTA and CDR2 is FQGNSA in the germline V gene. The CDR3 length is 15 residues. Trimming stripped 5 bases from V and 2 bases from J, with 10 bases between. In DNA, the CDR3 is TGTGCCAGCAGCCTCCACAGTACTGGGGCCAACGTCCTGACTTTC. Residues: CASSLHSTGANVLTF.

The sample holds a few counts of this clonotype. This rearrangement joins TRBV20-1 to TRBJ1-5, with D possibly TRBD1 on 6 matching bases. The CDR3 contains 12 residues. The germline V gene encodes CDR1 DFQATT and CDR2 SNEGSKA (reference sequence). Trimming took 5 bases from V and 4 from J, leaving 9 bases between them. The CDR3 here is CSAGRGNQPQHF. For the CDR3, the DNA is TGCAGTGCTGGAAGGGGGAATCAGCCCCAGCATTTT.

In this sample, this clonotype turned up many times. This chain links TRBV7-3 with TRBJ2-7; maybe TRBD2 (7 bases). Germline V gene lookup returns CDR1 SGHTA and CDR2 FQGTGA. CDR3 length: 14 residues. With 4 bases removed from V and 5 bases from J, the gap between germline ends came to 15 bases. This CDR3 reads CASSSGGRGDEQYF. In DNA form, the CDR3 reads TGTGCCAGCAGCTCCGGGGGGCGGGGAGACGAGCAGTACTTC.

On this clonotype: A junction boundary mismatches the germline segment, possibly from a read error. V and J are TRBV2 and TRBJ2-1, with TRBD2 matching over 11 bases. From germline, CDR1 is SNHLY and CDR2 FYNNEI. This CDR3 region has 14 residues. In DNA, the CDR3 is TGTGCCAGCAGTGCAACTAGCGGGGGTAATGAGCAGCTCTTC. Protein product: CASSATSGGNEQLF.

This clonotype showed up just a few times. The V and J genes are TRBV2 and TRBJ2-7, with D perhaps being TRBD1 or TRBD2 (5 bases each). Germline V CDR1 and CDR2: SNHLY, FYNNEI. The V and J ends lost 0 bases and 4 bases respectively, with 16 bases between them. The CDR3 covers 16 residues. The CDR3 sequence: CASSEALLGTPYEQYF. CDR3 in DNA: TGTGCCAGCAGTGAAGCGCTTTTGGGGACCCCTTACGAGCAGTACTTC.

This clonotype has ten or more counts. CDR3 DNA sequence: TGTGCCAGCAGTGACAAGACATATGCTTGGGATGAGCAGTTCTTC. Its protein product is CASSDKTYAWDEQFF. This chain connects TRBV12-3 or TRBV12-4 to TRBJ2-1; D is unclear. V shed 5 bases and J shed 8 bases, with 19 bases lying between them. CDR3 length: 15 amino acids.

This clonotype has only one observation. This rearrangement joins TRBV7-3 to TRBJ2-7; the D gene is possibly TRBD2 (6 bases). The CDR3 covers 13 residues. Deletions cut 1 base from V and 6 bases from J, with 10 bases between. The germline CDR1 and CDR2 sequences are SGHTA and FQGTGA. The CDR3 coding sequence is TGTGCCAGCAGCTTAATGGGCGGGGCCGAGCAGTACTTC. It encodes CASSLMGGAEQYF.

This clonotype was picked up a small number of times. This chain links TRBV6-1 with TRBJ1-2, with TRBD1 as a possible D gene (5 bases). The V and J ends lost 3 bases and 0 bases respectively, with 20 bases between them. From germline, CDR1 is MNHNS and CDR2 SASEGT. The CDR3 is 18 amino acids. The CDR3, as DNA: TGTGCCAGCAGTGAGTACGGACTCCGGGGACCTACTAACTATGGCTACACCTTC. It is translated as CASSEYGLRGPTNYGYTF.

This clonotype was picked up many times. The chain employs TRBV12-3 or TRBV12-4 and TRBJ1-5, with D tentatively TRBD1 (6 bases). Trimming took off 1 base at V and 5 bases at J, with 9 bases between the two ends. The CDR3 length is 14 residues. The CDR3 sequence: CASSLVGGHQPQHF. The CDR3 DNA follows: TGTGCCAGCAGTTTAGTGGGGGGGCATCAGCCCCAGCATTTT.

This clonotype has at least ten counts. The J gene is TRBJ2-1, the V gene TRBV12-3 or TRBV12-4, with a weak D call TRBD1 (8 bases). This CDR3 contains 17 residues. V lost 6 bases and J lost 4, with 22 bases in between. Written as DNA, the CDR3 is TGTGCCAGCAGGCTGGGGGGGTACAGGGGGGGGTACAATGAGCAGTTCTTC. Amino acids: CASRLGGYRGGYNEQFF.